The sequence of this T cell receptor (beta chain) was determined in a study of T-cell memory formation after mild COVID-19. On the study more broadly: Largely donor-specific TCR clusters were found.

cDNA libraries for TCR alpha and TCR beta, carrying sample barcodes and UMIs, came from 5'RACE with constant-segment primers. MiXCR, run by TCRdb on the 5' RACE reads, gives a single entry per CDR3 protein. The sample has roughly 300,000 distinct CDR3 sequences, approximately 14% seen once. Germline CDR1 SSHAT, CDR2 FNYEAQ (reference sequence). The CDR3 has 14 residues. The chain combines TRBV7-7 with TRBJ2-2, with D perhaps being TRBD1 or TRBD2 (5 bases each). The TCR comes from a man between 18 and 35 years old who had mild COVID-19 (a few samples of this study predate the infection). Cell type and time point are not known. Sequencing was carried out using PBMCs or a T cell subset sorted from them (not recorded which). CDR3 nucleotide sequence: TGTGCTAGCGCCGGGACGGAGGCCACCGGGGAGCTGTTTTTT. This codes for CASAGTEATGELFF.